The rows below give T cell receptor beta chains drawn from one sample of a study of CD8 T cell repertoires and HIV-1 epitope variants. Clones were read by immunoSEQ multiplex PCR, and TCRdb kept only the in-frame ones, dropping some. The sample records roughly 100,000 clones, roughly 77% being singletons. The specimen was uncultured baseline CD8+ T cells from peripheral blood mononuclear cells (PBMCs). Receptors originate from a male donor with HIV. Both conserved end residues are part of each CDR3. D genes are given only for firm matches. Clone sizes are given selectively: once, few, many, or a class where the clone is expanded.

DNA: TGTGCCAGCAGCGGAGGGGCGGCGGGGGGCTTCGCCTACAATGAGCAGTTCTTC
CDR3: CASSGGAAGGFAYNEQFF
D: TRBD2
V: TRBV5-6
J: TRBJ2-1
size: NA

DNA: TGTGCCAGCAGCCCCGGGACAGACCAAGAGACCCAGTACTTC
CDR3: CASSPGTDQETQYF
D: TRBD1
V: TRBV5-4
J: TRBJ2-5
size: few

DNA: TGTGCCAGCAGCGCCCTCCCGGGACTAGCGTCACGGAATGAGCAGTTCTTC
CDR3: CASSALPGLASRNEQFF
D: TRBD2
V: TRBV28
J: TRBJ2-1
size: NA

DNA: TGCGCCAGCAGCCAAGGTGGCGGGGGATACACCGGGGAGCTGTTTTTT
CDR3: CASSQGGGGYTGELFF
D: TRBD2
V: TRBV4-3
J: TRBJ2-2
size: NA

DNA: TGTGCCAGCAGCCCACCTCTTAGGGCCCAGCGAAACACTGAAGCTTTCTTT
CDR3: CASSPPLRAQRNTEAFF
D: NA
V: TRBV7-9
J: TRBJ1-1
size: NA

DNA: TGTGCCTGGAGTGTACCACAGGGGGCAGATACGCAGTATTTT
CDR3: CAWSVPQGADTQYF
D: TRBD1
V: TRBV30
J: TRBJ2-3
size: NA

DNA: TGTGCCAGCAGTTTATCGAACGGACGGGGTAGCAATCAGCCCCAGCATTTT
CDR3: CASSLSNGRGSNQPQHF
D: NA
V: TRBV27
J: TRBJ1-5
size: NA

DNA: TGTGCCAGCAGCTTAGTCGGGGGGAACACTGAAGCTTTCTTT
CDR3: CASSLVGGNTEAFF
D: NA
V: TRBV7-9
J: TRBJ1-1
size: NA

DNA: TGTGCCAGCAGCCCCGGTGATACGCAGTATTTT
CDR3: CASSPGDTQYF
D: NA
V: TRBV6-1
J: TRBJ2-3
size: few

DNA: TGTGCCAGCAGCTTAGCTCAGGATAATTCACCCCTCCACTTT
CDR3: CASSLAQDNSPLHF
D: NA
V: TRBV7-9
J: TRBJ1-6
size: NA

DNA: TGCAGCGTGGCCCAGGGGGCGACTGGGGCCAACGTCCTGACTTTC
CDR3: CSVAQGATGANVLTF
D: TRBD1
V: TRBV29-1
J: TRBJ2-6
size: NA

DNA: TGCGCCAGCAGCTTGGTAGGGGCTAGAGCTTACACAGATACGCAGTATTTT
CDR3: CASSLVGARAYTDTQYF
D: NA
V: TRBV5-1
J: TRBJ2-3
size: NA

DNA: TGCAGCGTCCAGCGAAACAATGAGCAGTTCTTC
CDR3: CSVQRNNEQFF
D: NA
V: TRBV29-1
J: TRBJ2-1
size: NA

DNA: TGTGCCAGTAGTCCTACACAGGGTCAGCCCCAGCATTTT
CDR3: CASSPTQGQPQHF
D: NA
V: TRBV19
J: TRBJ1-5
size: NA

DNA: TGTGCCAGCAGCTTAGCCTCAGGGGATGGTCTCTACGAGCAGTACTTC
CDR3: CASSLASGDGLYEQYF
D: NA
V: TRBV7-2
J: TRBJ2-7
size: NA

DNA: TGTGCCAGCAGTACCCACCAAGAGACCCAGTACTTC
CDR3: CASSTHQETQYF
D: NA
V: TRBV27
J: TRBJ2-5
size: NA

DNA: TGCAGCGTTGAGGTAGAAAGCTCCTACGAGCAGTACTTC
CDR3: CSVEVESSYEQYF
D: NA
V: TRBV29-1
J: TRBJ2-7
size: NA

DNA: TGTGCCAGCAGTTTAGGGCCCCACAGTGAGCAGTTCTTC
CDR3: CASSLGPHSEQFF
D: NA
V: TRBV27
J: TRBJ2-1
size: NA

DNA: TGTGCCACCAGCAGAGATCGCGCGGGGGGTGAGCAGTTCTTC
CDR3: CATSRDRAGGEQFF
D: TRBD2
V: TRBV15
J: TRBJ2-1
size: NA

DNA: TGTGCCAGCAGCTTGGCCGGGCTAGCGGGAGATGTCAATGAGCAGTTCTTC
CDR3: CASSLAGLAGDVNEQFF
D: TRBD2
V: TRBV5-5
J: TRBJ2-1
size: NA

DNA: TGTGCCAGTACCCCCGCGGGACTAGCGGGAGGTAACCGCGGGGAGCTGTTTTTT
CDR3: CASTPAGLAGGNRGELFF
D: TRBD2
V: TRBV19
J: TRBJ2-2
size: NA

DNA: TGTGCCAGCAGTTACGAGGGGTCCTACGAGCAGTACTTC
CDR3: CASSYEGSYEQYF
D: NA
V: TRBV6-5
J: TRBJ2-7
size: NA

DNA: TGTGCCAGCTCACCCTTGAGGAACATTCAGTACTTC
CDR3: CASSPLRNIQYF
D: NA
V: TRBV18
J: TRBJ2-4
size: NA

DNA: TGTGCCAGCACCGAGGGACGAAATTCACCCCTCCACTTT
CDR3: CASTEGRNSPLHF
D: NA
V: TRBV2
J: TRBJ1-6
size: NA

DNA: TGCGCCAGCAGCCGGGACTTTGTACAGGGAGCAAATGAGCAGTTCTTC
CDR3: CASSRDFVQGANEQFF
D: NA
V: TRBV4-3
J: TRBJ2-1
size: few